The sequence of this T cell receptor beta chain was determined in a study of blood T cells in healthy people across ages. A single count supports this clonotype. Germline V gene sequence: CDR1 SGHDN, CDR2 FVKESK. The CDR3 extends over 13 amino acids. V dropped 3 bases and J dropped 11; count of bases not matched to a gene: 9. Combining a sample-barcoded 5' primer with a J-beta primer mix, a second PCR ran for about 7 to 12 cycles. TCRdb re-derived calls from the 5' RACE reads in MiXCR, one entry per CDR3 protein. The sample records some 1.1 million distinct CDR3 sequences, around two fifths being singletons.

The rearrangement links TRBV14 to TRBJ1-1; 7 bases line up with TRBD1. The clonotype was recovered from a man younger than 30 in good health. Sequenced input: blood. In DNA, the CDR3 is TGTGCCAGCAGCCAGAGTAGGGGGCGATGGGCTTTCTTT. Translated: CASSQSRGRWAFF.